This TCR beta chain is drawn from a study of blood T cell repertoires in COVID-19. Looked up from germline, CDR1 is SGHKS and CDR2 is YYEKEE (reference sequence). The CDR3 is 17 amino acids. Deletions cut 1 base from V and 4 bases from J, with 20 bases between. Data came from immunoSEQ multiplex PCR; TCRdb stores just in-frame clones and leaves some out. This sample has 450,000 or so clones, with about 91% found just once. The source is a man between 18 and 29 years old with COVID-19, enrolled during active disease. V is TRBV5-5 and J is TRBJ2-5; a weak D match, TRBD2 (5 bases). The sequenced sample consisted of peripheral blood. The CDR3 loop reads CASSLFPREGSTETQYF. The CDR3 DNA reads TGTGCCAGCAGCTTGTTTCCTAGAGAGGGTAGTACAGAGACCCAGTACTTC.